This T cell receptor (beta chain) was found in a study of blood T cell repertoires in COVID-19. Original processing notes: Using reference gene primer amplification, nucleated cell counts were estimated. The method was immunoSEQ multiplex PCR; TCRdb's version includes in-frame clones alone and lacks a portion of them. V and J calls plus clone size are reproduced from that table; the DNA served to infer D and trimming. The data show roughly 230,000 clones, roughly 84% seen once. The source material was peripheral blood. This clonotype was obtained from a woman aged 45-65 years with acute or convalescent COVID-19.

The CDR3 DNA reads as TGTGCCAGTAGTACCCAGGGTGCGGATGAGCAGTTCTTC. Translation gives CASSTQGADEQFF. This rearrangement joins TRBV19 to TRBJ2-1, with a tentative D call TRBD1 (5 bases). Deletions cut 4 bases from V and 8 bases from J, with 12 bases between. The CDR3 totals 13 residues. Looked up from germline, CDR1 is LNHDA and CDR2 is SQIVND (reference sequence).